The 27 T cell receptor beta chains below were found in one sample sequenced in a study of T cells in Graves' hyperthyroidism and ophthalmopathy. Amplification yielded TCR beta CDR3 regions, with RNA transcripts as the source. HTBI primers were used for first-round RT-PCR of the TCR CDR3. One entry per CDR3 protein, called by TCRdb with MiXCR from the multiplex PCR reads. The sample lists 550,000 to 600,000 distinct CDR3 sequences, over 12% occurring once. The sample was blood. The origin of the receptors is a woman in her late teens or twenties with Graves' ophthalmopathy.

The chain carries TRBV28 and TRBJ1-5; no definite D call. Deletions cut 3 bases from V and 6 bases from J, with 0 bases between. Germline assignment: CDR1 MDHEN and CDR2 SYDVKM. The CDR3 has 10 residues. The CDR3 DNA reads TGTGCCAGCAGTTTTCAGCCCCAGCATTTT. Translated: CASSFQPQHF. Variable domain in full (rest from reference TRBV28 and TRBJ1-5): DVKVTQSSRYLVKRTGEKVFLECVQDMDHENMFWYRQDPGLGLRLIYFSYDVKMKEKGDIPEGYSVSREKKERFSLILESASTNQTSMYLCASSFQPQHFGDGTRLSIL.

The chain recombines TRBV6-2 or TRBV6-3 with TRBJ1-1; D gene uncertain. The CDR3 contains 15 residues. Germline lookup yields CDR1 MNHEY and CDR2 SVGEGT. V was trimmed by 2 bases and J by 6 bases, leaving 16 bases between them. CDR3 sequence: CASSYPTGLIPEAFF. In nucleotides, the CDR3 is TGTGCCAGCAGTTACCCCACCGGACTGATCCCTGAAGCTTTCTTT.

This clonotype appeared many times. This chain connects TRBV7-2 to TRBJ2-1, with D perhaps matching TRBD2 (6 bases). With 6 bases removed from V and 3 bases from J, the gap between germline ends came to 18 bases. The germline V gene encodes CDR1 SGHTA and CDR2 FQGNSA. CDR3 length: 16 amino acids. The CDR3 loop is CASRLARLLLYNEQFF. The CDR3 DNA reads TGTGCCAGCAGACTAGCACGGCTGCTGCTCTACAATGAGCAGTTCTTC.

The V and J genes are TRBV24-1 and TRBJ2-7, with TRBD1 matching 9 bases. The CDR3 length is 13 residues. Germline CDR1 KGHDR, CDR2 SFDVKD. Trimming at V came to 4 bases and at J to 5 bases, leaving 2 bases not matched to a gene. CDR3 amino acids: CATSDWTGDEQYF. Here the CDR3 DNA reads TGTGCCACCAGTGACTGGACAGGGGACGAGCAGTACTTC.

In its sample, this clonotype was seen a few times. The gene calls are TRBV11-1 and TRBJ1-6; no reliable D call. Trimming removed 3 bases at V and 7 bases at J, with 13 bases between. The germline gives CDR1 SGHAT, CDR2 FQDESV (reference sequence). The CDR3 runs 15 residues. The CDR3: CASSLRIGLNSPLHF. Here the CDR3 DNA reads TGTGCCAGCAGCTTGAGGATAGGGCTGAATTCACCCCTCCACTTT.

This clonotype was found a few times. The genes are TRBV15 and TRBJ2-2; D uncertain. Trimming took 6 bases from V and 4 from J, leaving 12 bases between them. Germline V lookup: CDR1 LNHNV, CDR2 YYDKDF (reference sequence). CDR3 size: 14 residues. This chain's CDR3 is CATSPPEVTGELFF. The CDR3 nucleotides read TGTGCCACCAGTCCCCCCGAGGTCACCGGGGAGCTGTTTTTT.

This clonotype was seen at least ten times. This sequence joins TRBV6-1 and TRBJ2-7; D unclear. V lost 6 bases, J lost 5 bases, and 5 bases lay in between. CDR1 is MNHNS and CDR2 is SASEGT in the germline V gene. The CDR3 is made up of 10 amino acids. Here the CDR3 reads CASRSNEQYF. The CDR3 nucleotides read TGTGCCAGCAGAAGTAACGAGCAGTACTTC.

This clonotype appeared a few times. Written as DNA, the CDR3 is TGTGCCAGCAGCTTAGATCGTGTGGAGATCTATGGCTACACCTTC. It encodes CASSLDRVEIYGYTF. The gene calls are TRBV11-2 and TRBJ1-2; D unresolved. V was trimmed by 0 bases and J by 4 bases, leaving 12 bases between them. Germline V gene data show CDR1 as SGHAT and CDR2 as FQNNGV. The CDR3 sequence is 15 residues long.

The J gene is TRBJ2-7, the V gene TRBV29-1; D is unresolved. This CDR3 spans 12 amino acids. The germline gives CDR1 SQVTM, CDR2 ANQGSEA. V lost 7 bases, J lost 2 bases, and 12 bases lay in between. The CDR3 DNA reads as TGCAGCGGCCGCTGCCGTACCTACGAGCAGTACTTC. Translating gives CSGRCRTYEQYF.

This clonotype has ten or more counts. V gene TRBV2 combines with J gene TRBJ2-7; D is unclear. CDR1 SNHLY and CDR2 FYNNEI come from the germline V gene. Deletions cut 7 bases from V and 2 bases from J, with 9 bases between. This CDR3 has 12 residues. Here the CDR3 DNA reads TGTGCCAGCACGAGGCTTACCTACGAGCAGTACTTC. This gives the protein CASTRLTYEQYF.

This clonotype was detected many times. The CDR3 sequence is CATSDLAGGPDEQYF. CDR3 sequence (DNA): TGTGCCACCAGTGATTTAGCGGGAGGGCCGGACGAGCAGTACTTC. The rearrangement links TRBV24-1 to TRBJ2-7; 10 bases agree with TRBD2. The CDR3 has 15 residues. V shed 1 base and J 5 bases; nucleotides not matched to a gene: 4. Germline V gene sequence: CDR1 KGHDR, CDR2 SFDVKD.

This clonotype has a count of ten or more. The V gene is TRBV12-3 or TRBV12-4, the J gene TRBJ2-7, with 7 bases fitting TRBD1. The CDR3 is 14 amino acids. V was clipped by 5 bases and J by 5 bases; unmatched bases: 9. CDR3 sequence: CASSPPGQSDEQYF. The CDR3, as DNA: TGTGCCAGCAGTCCCCCGGGACAGAGTGACGAGCAGTACTTC.

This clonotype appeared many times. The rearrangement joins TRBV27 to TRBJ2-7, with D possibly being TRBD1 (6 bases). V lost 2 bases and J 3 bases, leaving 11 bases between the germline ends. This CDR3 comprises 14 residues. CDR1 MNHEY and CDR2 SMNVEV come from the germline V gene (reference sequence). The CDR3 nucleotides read TGTGCCAGCAGTTTAGGCAGGGGTCTCTACGAGCAGTACTTC. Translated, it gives CASSLGRGLYEQYF.

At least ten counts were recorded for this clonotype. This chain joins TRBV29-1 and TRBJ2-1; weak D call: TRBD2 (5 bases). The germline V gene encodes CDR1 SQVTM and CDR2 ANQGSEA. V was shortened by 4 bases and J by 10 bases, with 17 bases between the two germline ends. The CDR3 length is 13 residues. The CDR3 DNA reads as TGCAGCGTTGGGAGCGGAGAGCGCTCCGAGCAGTTCTTC. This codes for CSVGSGERSEQFF.

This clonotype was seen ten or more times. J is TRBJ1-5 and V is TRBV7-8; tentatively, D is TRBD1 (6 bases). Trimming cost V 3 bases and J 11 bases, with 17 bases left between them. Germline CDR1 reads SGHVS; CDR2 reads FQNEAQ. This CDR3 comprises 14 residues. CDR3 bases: TGTGCCAGCAGCTTCGGGGACACTCTTAGCACCCAGCATTTT. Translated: CASSFGDTLSTQHF.

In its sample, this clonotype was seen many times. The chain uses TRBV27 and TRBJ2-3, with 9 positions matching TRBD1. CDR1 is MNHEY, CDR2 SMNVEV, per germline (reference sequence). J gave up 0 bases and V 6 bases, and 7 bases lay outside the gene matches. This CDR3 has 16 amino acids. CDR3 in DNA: TGTGCCAGCAGCTTCTCCGGGACAGGGAGCACAGATACGCAGTATTTT. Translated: CASSFSGTGSTDTQYF.

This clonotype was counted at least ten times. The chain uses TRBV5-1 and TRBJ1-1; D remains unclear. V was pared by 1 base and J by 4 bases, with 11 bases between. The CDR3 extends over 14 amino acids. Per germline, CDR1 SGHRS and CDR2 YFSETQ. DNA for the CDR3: TGCGCCAGCAGCTTGTCTGGGGAAGGCACTGAAGCTTTCTTT. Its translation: CASSLSGEGTEAFF.

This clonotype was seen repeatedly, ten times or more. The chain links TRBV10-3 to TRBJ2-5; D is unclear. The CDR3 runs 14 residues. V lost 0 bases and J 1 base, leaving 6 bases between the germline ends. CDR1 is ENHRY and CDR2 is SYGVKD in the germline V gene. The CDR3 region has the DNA TGTGCCATCAGTGAGTCAGGACCCCAAGAGACCCAGTACTTC. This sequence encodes CAISESGPQETQYF.

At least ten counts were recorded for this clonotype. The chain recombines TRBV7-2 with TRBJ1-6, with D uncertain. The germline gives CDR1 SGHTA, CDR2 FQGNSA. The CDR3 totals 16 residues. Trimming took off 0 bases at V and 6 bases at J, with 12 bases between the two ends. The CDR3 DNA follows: TGTGCCAGCAGCTTAGCGCTGGGCAGAACTAATTCACCCCTCCACTTT. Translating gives CASSLALGRTNSPLHF.

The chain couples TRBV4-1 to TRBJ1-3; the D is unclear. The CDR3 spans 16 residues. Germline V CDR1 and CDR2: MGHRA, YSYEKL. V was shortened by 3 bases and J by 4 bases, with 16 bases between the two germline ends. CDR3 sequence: CASSHTRATKGNTIYF. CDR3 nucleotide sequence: TGCGCCAGCAGCCATACCCGGGCCACAAAGGGAAACACCATATATTTT.

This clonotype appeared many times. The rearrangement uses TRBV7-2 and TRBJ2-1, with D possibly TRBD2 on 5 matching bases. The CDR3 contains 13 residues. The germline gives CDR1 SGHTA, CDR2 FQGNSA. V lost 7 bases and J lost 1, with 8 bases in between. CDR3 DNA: TGTGCCAGCAATGCGGGTTCCTACAATGAGCAGTTCTTC. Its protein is CASNAGSYNEQFF.

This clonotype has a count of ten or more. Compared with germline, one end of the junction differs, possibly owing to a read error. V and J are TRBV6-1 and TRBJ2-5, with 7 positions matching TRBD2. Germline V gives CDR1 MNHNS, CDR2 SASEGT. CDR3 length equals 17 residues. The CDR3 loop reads CAGSEAVLWGGQETQYF. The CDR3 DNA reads TGTGCCGGCAGTGAAGCCGTCCTCTGGGGGGGCCAAGAGACCCAGTACTTC.

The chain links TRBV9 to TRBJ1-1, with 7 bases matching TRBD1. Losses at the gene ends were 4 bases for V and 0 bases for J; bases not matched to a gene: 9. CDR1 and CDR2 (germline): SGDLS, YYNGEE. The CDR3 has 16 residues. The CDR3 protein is CASSPRDSRMNTEAFF. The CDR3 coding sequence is TGTGCCAGCAGCCCCCGGGACAGCCGCATGAACACTGAAGCTTTCTTT.

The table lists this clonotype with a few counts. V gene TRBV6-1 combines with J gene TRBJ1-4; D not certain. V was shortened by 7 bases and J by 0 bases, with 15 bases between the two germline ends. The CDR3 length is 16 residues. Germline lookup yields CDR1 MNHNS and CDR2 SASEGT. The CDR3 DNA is TGTGCCAGCACACAGACCCTGTGGGCAACTAATGAAAAACTGTTTTTT. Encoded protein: CASTQTLWATNEKLFF.

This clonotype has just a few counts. The CDR3 is CASSEWPLVGTDTQYF. CDR3 DNA: TGTGCCAGCAGTGAATGGCCGCTGGTCGGAACAGATACGCAGTATTTT. The genes are TRBV2 and TRBJ2-3; D call uncertain. CDR1 is SNHLY and CDR2 is FYNNEI in the germline V gene. The germline V and J ends were trimmed by 2 bases and 3 bases, with 15 bases remaining between them. The CDR3 is made up of 16 amino acids.

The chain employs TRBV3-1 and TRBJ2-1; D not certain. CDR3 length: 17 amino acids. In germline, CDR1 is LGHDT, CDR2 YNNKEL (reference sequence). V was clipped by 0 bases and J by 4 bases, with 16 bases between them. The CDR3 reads CASSQDLAENFYNEQFF. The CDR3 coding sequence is TGTGCCAGCAGCCAAGATTTAGCAGAAAATTTTTACAATGAGCAGTTCTTC.

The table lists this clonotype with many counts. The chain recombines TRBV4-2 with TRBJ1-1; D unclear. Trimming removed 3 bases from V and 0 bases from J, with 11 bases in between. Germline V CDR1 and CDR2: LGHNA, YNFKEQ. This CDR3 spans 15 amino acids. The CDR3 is CASSQLGRLNTEAFF. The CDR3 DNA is TGTGCCAGCAGCCAGCTGGGGAGACTGAACACTGAAGCTTTCTTT.